The rows below give T cell receptor beta chains drawn from one sample of a study of cytomegalovirus exposure and HLA in healthy donors. Only in-frame clones appear in the TCRdb table, and some are missing; sequencing was by immunoSEQ multiplex PCR. This specimen shows roughly 110,000 clones; the ten leading clones hold around 7%. The sequenced sample consisted of PBMCs. The source of these receptors is a man aged 35-49 years in good health and CMV-seropositive. Each CDR3 is given without its conserved first and last residue.

>TRBV28
ASEDRGYEQY
>TRBV28
ASSLGQLKAF
>TRBV6-1
ASSATGVRY
>TRBV7-6
ASSLAFGGRSYEQY
>TRBV5-1
ASSSARDSRDGTGVLDTQY
>TRBV6-5
ASSSVGGTPNYEQY
>TRBV5-5
ASSWGQNTGELF
>TRBV19
ASSQTGLTEAF
>TRBV18
ASSPGQGYGYT
>TRBV5-1
ASREAGGGYEQY
>TRBV11-2
ASRVGQSSYNEQF
>TRBV5-1
ASSTSGQNTEAF
>TRBV5-8
ASSLRSASYEQY
>TRBV7-2
ASSLLGDYEQY
>TRBV28
ASSSTWESRVYEQY
>TRBV7-7
ASSLGSGPAGELF
>TRBV5-1
ATSLIPGADTQY
>TRBV10-3
AIGGQGSYRTDTQY
>TRBV5-1
ASSLGTDYNEQF
>TRBV7-9
ASSPGGYEQY
>TRBV29-1
SVEDPGQPEKLF
>TRBV7-7
ASSRTTAAGNEQF
>TRBV29-1
SVGWDISGGTEAF
>TRBV5-4
ASSPGTAYGYT
>TRBV7-8
ASSGRQGPTGELF
>TRBV10-3
AISPDRGFTDTQY
>TRBV28
ASSLSGRRGNQPQH
>TRBV15
ATSSGIRDRVHYGYT
>TRBV5-1
ASSLTQRVEETQY
>TRBV27
ASSPAYGSTDTQY
>TRBV4-1
ASSQDVLVNYEQY